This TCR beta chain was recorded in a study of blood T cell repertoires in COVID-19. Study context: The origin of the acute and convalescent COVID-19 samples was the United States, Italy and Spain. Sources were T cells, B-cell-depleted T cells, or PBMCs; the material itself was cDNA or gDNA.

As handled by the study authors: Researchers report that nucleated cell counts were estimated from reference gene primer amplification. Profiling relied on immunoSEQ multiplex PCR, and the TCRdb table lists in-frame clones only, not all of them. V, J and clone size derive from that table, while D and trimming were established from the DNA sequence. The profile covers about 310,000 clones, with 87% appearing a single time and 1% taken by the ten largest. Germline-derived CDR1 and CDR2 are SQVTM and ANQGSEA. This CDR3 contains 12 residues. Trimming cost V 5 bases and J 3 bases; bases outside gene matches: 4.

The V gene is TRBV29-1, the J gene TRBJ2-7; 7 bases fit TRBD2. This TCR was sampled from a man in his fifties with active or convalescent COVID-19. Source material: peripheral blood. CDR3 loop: CSVLERGYEQYF. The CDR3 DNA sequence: TGCAGCGTTTTAGAGCGGGGCTACGAGCAGTACTTC.